Listed here are 20 T cell receptor beta chains from one sample, sequenced in a study of blood T cell repertoires in COVID-19. Sequenced by immunoSEQ multiplex PCR; TCRdb stores in-frame clones only, minus some. The sample records roughly 270,000 clones, over 75% being singletons. The sample consisted of peripheral blood. These receptors all stem from a man between 18 and 29 years old with active or convalescent COVID-19.

The chain carries TRBV3-1 (or the pseudogene TRBV3-2) and TRBJ2-3; 9 bases align to TRBD2. There are 17 residues in the CDR3. The V and J ends lost 0 bases and 7 bases, in that order; junction bases with no gene match: 11. CDR1 is LGHDT and CDR2 is YNNKEL in the germline V gene (reference sequence). The DNA of the CDR3 is TGTGCCAGCAGCCAAGATCCTGGCGGGGGGGCCCCACATACGCAGTATTTT. This encodes CASSQDPGGGAPHTQYF.

The rearrangement uses TRBV7-2 and TRBJ2-1; D may be TRBD1 (6 bases). Trimming left V 2 bases short and J 5 bases short, with 10 bases between. Per the germline V gene, CDR1 is SGHTA and CDR2 is FQGNSA. There are 14 residues in the CDR3. The CDR3 loop reads CASSLRQGNNEQFF. The CDR3 nucleotides read TGTGCCAGCAGCTTAAGGCAGGGGAACAATGAGCAGTTCTTC.

The V gene is TRBV4-2, the J gene TRBJ2-5; 12 bases map to TRBD2. V lost 0 bases, J lost 5 bases, and 4 bases stayed unmatched. The germline V gene encodes CDR1 LGHNA and CDR2 YNFKEQ. This CDR3 contains 16 residues. The CDR3, as DNA: TGTGCCAGCAGCCAAGAGTCTAGCGGGGGGGCGGAGACCCAGTACTTC. This gives the protein CASSQESSGGAETQYF.

The V gene is TRBV6-2 or TRBV6-3, the J gene TRBJ1-2; a possible D gene is TRBD1 (5 bases). V shed 2 bases and J shed 5 bases, with 9 bases lying between them. Germline-derived CDR1 and CDR2 are MNHEY and SVGEGT. The CDR3 is made up of 13 amino acids. CDR3: CASSYAGAYGYTF. The CDR3 DNA sequence: TGTGCCAGCAGTTACGCTGGGGCGTATGGCTACACCTTC.

V and J are TRBV10-2 and TRBJ1-1; 10 positions match TRBD1. Germline V lookup: CDR1 WSHSY, CDR2 SAAADI. The CDR3 length is 15 residues. V gave up 7 bases and J gave up 3 bases; unmatched junction bases: 8. CDR3 sequence reads: CASKPPGTGDTEAFF. The CDR3 nucleotides are TGCGCCAGCAAACCACCCGGGACAGGGGACACTGAAGCTTTCTTT.

The sample holds a few counts of this clone. The chain recombines TRBV4-1 with TRBJ1-6; D not certain. The germline V gene has CDR1 MGHRA and CDR2 YSYEKL. The length of the CDR3 is 17 residues. The germline V and J ends were trimmed by 0 bases and 0 bases, with 9 bases remaining between them. Written as DNA, the CDR3 is TGCGCCAGCAGCCAAGATGAGGGAAGCTCCTATAATTCACCCCTCCACTTT. Translating gives CASSQDEGSSYNSPLHF.

A word on this clone: Since a much larger clone is just one base distant, this may be a read error. The genes are TRBV11-2 and TRBJ2-7; D is uncertain. The CDR3 is made up of 13 amino acids. V was cut by 1 base and J by 0 bases, with 4 bases left in between. Germline V CDR1 and CDR2: SGHAT, FQNNGV. CDR3: CASSLVFSYEQYF. The CDR3 DNA reads as TGTGCCAGCAGCTTAGTCTTCTCCTACGAGCAGTACTTC.

This sequence joins TRBV19 and TRBJ1-3; D is ambiguous. Trimming cost V 5 bases and J 1 base, with 15 bases left between them. Germline V gene lookup returns CDR1 LNHDA and CDR2 SQIVND (reference sequence). The CDR3 is 16 amino acids. The CDR3, as DNA: TGTGCCAGTAGTGATCCCGTGACATCGTCTGGAAACACCATATATTTT. This encodes CASSDPVTSSGNTIYF.

The genes are TRBV4-1 and TRBJ2-5, with 7 bases that match TRBD1. Germline V gene lookup returns CDR1 MGHRA and CDR2 YSYEKL. The CDR3 sequence is 14 residues long. V shed 4 bases and J 3 bases; nucleotides not matched to a gene: 5. CDR3 sequence reads: CASSRTGVKETQYF. The CDR3 coding sequence is TGCGCCAGCAGCCGAACAGGGGTGAAAGAGACCCAGTACTTC.

The V gene is TRBV12-3 or TRBV12-4, the J gene TRBJ1-5; D is perhaps TRBD1 (6 bases). V was shortened by 6 bases and J by 6 bases, with 9 bases between the two germline ends. The CDR3 consists of 12 residues. The CDR3 here is CASRSGVQPQHF. CDR3 bases: TGTGCCAGCAGATCAGGGGTTCAGCCCCAGCATTTT.

J is TRBJ1-2 and V is TRBV6-6, with 7 bases that match TRBD1. CDR3 length: 15 residues. V dropped 6 bases and J dropped 9; count of bases not matched to a gene: 16. Germline CDR1 MNHNY, CDR2 SVGAGI (reference sequence). DNA of the CDR3: TGTGCCAGCAGGTCCTCCGGGACAGCCCCTGGAAGCTACACCTTC. Protein sequence: CASRSSGTAPGSYTF.

The gene calls are TRBV28 and TRBJ2-7, with TRBD2 matching 8 bases. V shed 7 bases, J shed 5 bases, and the junction held 7 bases outside the gene matches. This CDR3 comprises 13 residues. CDR1 MDHEN and CDR2 SYDVKM come from the germline V gene. The CDR3 DNA is TGTGCCAGCATTGGTAGCGGGGACCACGAGCAGTACTTC. Translating it yields CASIGSGDHEQYF.

The chain uses TRBV2 and TRBJ2-3, with D perhaps matching TRBD2 (5 bases). Looked up from germline, CDR1 is SNHLY and CDR2 is FYNNEI. V was pared by 2 bases and J by 5 bases, with 8 bases between. There are 13 residues in the CDR3. CDR3 sequence reads: CASSELARDTQYF. The CDR3 bases are TGTGCCAGCAGTGAACTAGCCCGAGATACGCAGTATTTT.

The chain recombines TRBV5-1 with TRBJ2-5, with D possibly TRBD1 on 6 matching bases. The CDR3 length is 15 residues. The V gene lost 8 bases and the J gene lost 5 bases, with 22 bases spanning the gap. The germline V gene encodes CDR1 SGHRS and CDR2 YFSETQ. CDR3 sequence reads: CASRLGAALGETQYF. In DNA form, the CDR3 reads TGCGCCAGTCGGTTGGGGGCAGCCCTCGGGGAGACCCAGTACTTC.

The chain recombines TRBV7-8 with TRBJ2-1; D might be TRBD2 (6 bases). With 6 bases removed from V and 6 bases from J, the gap between germline ends came to 18 bases. Germline-derived CDR1 and CDR2 are SGHVS and FQNEAQ. The CDR3 runs to 15 residues. The CDR3 is CASRRRRVGGNEQFF. DNA of the CDR3: TGTGCCAGCAGGAGAAGGCGGGTCGGGGGCAATGAGCAGTTCTTC.

The chain recombines TRBV3-1 (or the pseudogene TRBV3-2) with TRBJ2-2, with TRBD2 as a possible D gene (5 bases). This CDR3 contains 14 residues. Germline lookup yields CDR1 LGHDT and CDR2 YNNKEL (reference sequence). The V end lost 0 bases, the J end lost 7 bases, and 9 bases lay between the germline ends. This CDR3 is CASSQEGSIGELFF. Here the CDR3 DNA reads TGTGCCAGCAGCCAAGAGGGGAGCATCGGGGAGCTGTTTTTT.

This sequence joins TRBV15 and TRBJ2-5; 7 positions agree with TRBD2. This CDR3 spans 13 amino acids. Germline V gene sequence: CDR1 LNHNV, CDR2 YYDKDF (reference sequence). After removal of 3 bases from V and 5 bases from J, the junction contained 3 bases not matched to a gene. The CDR3 DNA is TGTGCCACCAGCAGGTGGGGAGGGGAGACCCAGTACTTC. It encodes CATSRWGGETQYF.

The chain carries TRBV6-5 and TRBJ2-3; 8 positions agree with TRBD1. There are 14 residues in the CDR3. J gave up 5 bases and V 4 bases, and 5 bases lay outside the gene matches. The V gene's germline CDR1 is MNHEY and CDR2 SVGAGI. This CDR3 is CASSFGQGGDTQYF. The CDR3 DNA reads as TGTGCCAGCAGTTTCGGACAGGGCGGAGATACGCAGTATTTT.

The genes are TRBV7-9 and TRBJ2-4; a possible D gene is TRBD1 (6 bases). The CDR3 totals 15 residues. Germline-derived CDR1 and CDR2 are SEHNR and FQNEAQ (reference sequence). Trimming cost V 4 bases and J 6 bases, with 16 bases left between them. The CDR3 reads CASSSTGTLGNIQYF. CDR3 nucleotides: TGTGCCAGCAGCTCAACCGGGACACTAGGAAACATTCAGTACTTC. The full variable domain, with the rest looked up from reference TRBV7-9 and TRBJ2-4, is DTGVSQNPRHKITKRGQNVTFRCDPISEHNRLYWYRQTLGQGPEFLTYFQNEAQLEKSRLLSDRFSAERPKGSFSTLEIQRTEQGDSAMYLCASSSTGTLGNIQYFGAGTRLSVL.

This clone occurred once. The V call is TRBV3-1 (or the pseudogene TRBV3-2), the J call TRBJ2-5, with a weak D call TRBD2 (5 bases). Germline values: CDR1 LGHDT, CDR2 YNNKEL (reference sequence). The germline V and J ends were trimmed by 7 bases and 5 bases, with 11 bases remaining between them. The CDR3 length is 12 residues. The CDR3 is CASTGVGETQYF. DNA for the CDR3: TGTGCCAGCACCGGGGTAGGTGAGACCCAGTACTTC.